The text below deals with one T cell receptor (beta chain). Generated by immunoSEQ multiplex PCR, the TCRdb table keeps only in-frame clones and is missing some. The profile shows about 33,000 clones, roughly 82% of them singletons. The germline V gene encodes CDR1 SGDLS and CDR2 YYNGEE. The CDR3 spans 16 residues. J lost 7 bases, V lost 0 bases, and 8 bases had no gene match. The sample is drawn from a study of blood T cell repertoires in COVID-19. The chain employs TRBV9 and TRBJ2-5, with 11 bases fitting TRBD2. The sequencing sample was made of peripheral blood. The TCR sequence derives from a human donor in a cohort sampled during active COVID-19. CDR3 in amino acids: CASSVGGLAAGTTQYF. As DNA, the CDR3 is TGTGCCAGCAGCGTAGGGGGACTAGCGGCAGGAACGACCCAGTACTTC.